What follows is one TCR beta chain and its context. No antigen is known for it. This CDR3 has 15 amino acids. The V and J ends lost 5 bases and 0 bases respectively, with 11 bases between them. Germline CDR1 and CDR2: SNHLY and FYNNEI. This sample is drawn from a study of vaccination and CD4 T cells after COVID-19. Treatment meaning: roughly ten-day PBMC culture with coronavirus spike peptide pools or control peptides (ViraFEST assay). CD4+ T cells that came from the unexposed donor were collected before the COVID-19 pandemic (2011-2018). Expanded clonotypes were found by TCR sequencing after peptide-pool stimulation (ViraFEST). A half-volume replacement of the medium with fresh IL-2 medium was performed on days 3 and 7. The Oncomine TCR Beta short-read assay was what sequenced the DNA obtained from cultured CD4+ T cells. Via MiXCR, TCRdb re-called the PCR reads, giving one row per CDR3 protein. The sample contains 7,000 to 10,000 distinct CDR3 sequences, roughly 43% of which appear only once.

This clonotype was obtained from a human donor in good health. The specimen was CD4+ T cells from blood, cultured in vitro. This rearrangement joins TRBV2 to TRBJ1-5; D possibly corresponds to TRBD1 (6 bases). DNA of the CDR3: TGTGCCAGCAGTAAAGACAGGTTTAGCAATCAGCCCCAGCATTTT. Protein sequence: CASSKDRFSNQPQHF.